Presented here are 22 T cell receptor beta chains from one specimen sequenced in a study of human T cells and chemical hapten exposure. TCRdb re-derived calls from the RACE reads in MiXCR, one entry per CDR3 protein. The sample has fewer than 350,000 distinct CDR3 sequences, around 7% seen once; the top ten hold 1.2%. Regarding time point: pre-sensitization, week 0. The treatment: therapeutic diphenylcyclopropenone sensitization with weekly scalp DPC. Material: whole blood, obtained in connection with sensitization to the hapten diphenylcyclopropenone (DPC). The receptors originated from a man between 18 and 35 years old with alopecia areata. Some clones in this sample may be carry-over from other donors' samples.

This clonotype was counted at least ten times. The chain has TRBV18 and TRBJ1-1; D remains unclear. This CDR3 comprises 15 residues. The germline V gene encodes CDR1 KGHSH and CDR2 LQKENI. The V and J ends lost 0 bases and 3 bases respectively, with 11 bases between them. DNA of the CDR3: TGTGCCAGCTCACCACCTATTGCTACCCACACTGAAGCTTTCTTT. It translates to CASSPPIATHTEAFF.

This clonotype was detected ten times or more. CDR3 protein: CASSHGTSYEQYF. In DNA form, the CDR3 reads TGTGCCAGCAGTCACGGGACGTCCTACGAGCAGTACTTC. V usage is TRBV6-2 or TRBV6-3 and J usage is TRBJ2-7, with D perhaps assigned TRBD1 or TRBD2 (5 bases each). Germline CDR1 reads MNHEY; CDR2 reads SVGEGT. The CDR3 runs 13 residues. The V and J ends lost 5 bases and 1 base respectively, with 9 bases between them.

This clonotype was seen more than once but under ten times. This chain uses TRBV7-2 with TRBJ1-1; D not certain. The CDR3 consists of 14 residues. Per germline, CDR1 SGHTA and CDR2 FQGNSA. V gave up 1 base and J gave up 3 bases, with 9 bases separating them. The chain's CDR3 is CASSLVRQDTEAFF. As DNA, the CDR3 is TGTGCCAGCAGCTTAGTCCGCCAGGACACTGAAGCTTTCTTT. Full variable domain (remainder filled in from reference TRBV7-2 and TRBJ1-1): GAGVSQSPSNKVTEKGKDVELRCDPISGHTALYWYRQSLGQGLEFLIYFQGNSAPDKSGLPSDRFSAERTGGSVSTLTIQRTQQEDSAVYLCASSLVRQDTEAFFGQGTRLTVV.

This clonotype has ten or more counts. This chain links TRBV2 with TRBJ1-6, with D maybe TRBD1 (6 bases). The V end was cut by 6 bases, the J end by 6 bases, with 15 bases between. This CDR3 comprises 15 residues. Per germline, CDR1 SNHLY and CDR2 FYNNEI. CDR3 region: CASRVNRVSNSPLHF. Written as DNA, the CDR3 is TGTGCCAGCAGGGTTAACAGGGTTTCTAATTCACCCCTCCACTTT.

The CDR3 loop is CASRTGGENTEAFF. The DNA for the CDR3 is TGCGCCAGCAGAACAGGGGGTGAGAACACTGAAGCTTTCTTT. The gene calls are TRBV5-1 and TRBJ1-1, with TRBD1 matching over 8 bases. CDR3 size: 14 residues. Germline assignment: CDR1 SGHRS and CDR2 YFSETQ. J was trimmed by 1 base and V by 5 bases; bases with no gene match: 4. Supplemented by reference TRBV5-1 and TRBJ1-1, the full variable domain reads KAGVTQTPRYLIKTRGQQVTLSCSPISGHRSVSWYQQTPGQGLQFLFEYFSETQRNKGNFPGRFSGRQFSNSRSEMNVSTLELGDSALYLCASRTGGENTEAFFGQGTRLTVV.

There are a few counts of this clonotype. The rearrangement links TRBV12-3 or TRBV12-4 to TRBJ2-2, with TRBD2 identical over 8 bases. The CDR3 has 17 residues. V was clipped by 1 base and J by 7 bases; unmatched bases: 11. The CDR3 DNA follows: TGTGCCAGCAGTTTAGAGCCCCCGGCGGGGGGCGGCGGGGAGCTGTTTTTT. Protein: CASSLEPPAGGGGELFF.

This chain joins TRBV11-2 and TRBJ1-2; D remains unclear. The CDR3 is made up of 12 amino acids. The germline V gene encodes CDR1 SGHAT and CDR2 FQNNGV. V was cut by 5 bases and J by 8 bases, with 12 bases left in between. CDR3 in amino acids: CASSPALGGYTF. DNA of the CDR3: TGTGCCAGCAGCCCCGCTCTGGGCGGCTACACCTTC.

The chain employs TRBV5-1 and TRBJ1-2; D gene ambiguous. From germline, CDR1 is SGHRS and CDR2 YFSETQ. The CDR3 consists of 14 residues. With 1 base removed from V and 2 bases from J, the gap between germline ends came to 9 bases. CDR3 amino acids: CASSLPRPNYGYTF. CDR3 in DNA: TGCGCCAGCAGCTTGCCCCGGCCCAACTATGGCTACACCTTC.

This clonotype was observed a few times. The chain combines TRBV7-2 with TRBJ2-4, with 8 bases aligning to TRBD2. Trimming at V came to 4 bases and at J to 0 bases, leaving 5 bases not matched to a gene. Germline V gene lookup returns CDR1 SGHTA and CDR2 FQGNSA. CDR3 length equals 16 residues. The CDR3 DNA follows: TGTGCCAGCAGCTCAGAAAGCGGGGGAGCCAAAAACATTCAGTACTTC. Translating gives CASSSESGGAKNIQYF.

This clonotype appeared a few times. This chain uses TRBV29-1 with TRBJ2-7; D is unresolved. The ends were cut back, 7 bases at V and 6 bases at J, with 19 bases in the middle. In germline, CDR1 is SQVTM, CDR2 ANQGSEA. CDR3 size: 13 residues. The CDR3 reads CSALSLYSGEQYV. CDR3 DNA: TGCAGCGCTCTCTCTCTTTATTCGGGCGAGCAGTACGTC.

This clonotype has a handful of counts. The CDR3 region has the DNA TGCAGCGTTGAGAGCGGGACCGGGGAGCTGTTTTTT. Amino acids: CSVESGTGELFF. The chain links TRBV29-1 to TRBJ2-2; D may be TRBD2 (6 bases). V lost 3 bases and J 5 bases, leaving 7 bases between the germline ends. CDR3 length: 12 amino acids. Germline V gene data show CDR1 as SQVTM and CDR2 as ANQGSEA.

This sequence joins TRBV24-1 and TRBJ1-5; TRBD1 aligns across 12 bases. V trimming: 4 bases; J trimming: 4 bases; junction bases outside the gene matches: 4. The CDR3 loop spans 16 amino acids. The germline gives CDR1 KGHDR, CDR2 SFDVKD. The CDR3 region is CATSDGDRGRNQPQHF. The CDR3 region has the DNA TGTGCCACCAGTGACGGGGACAGGGGGCGGAATCAGCCCCAGCATTTT.

This clonotype has ten or more counts. V is TRBV5-1 and J is TRBJ1-4; TRBD1 aligns across 7 bases. The CDR3 sequence is 16 residues long. V was clipped by 4 bases and J by 0 bases; unmatched bases: 6. Germline-derived CDR1 and CDR2 are SGHRS and YFSETQ. This CDR3 reads CASSRGTEATNEKLFF. CDR3 sequence (DNA): TGCGCCAGCAGCAGAGGGACAGAGGCAACTAATGAAAAACTGTTTTTT.

Ten or more counts support this clonotype. The chain has TRBV12-3 or TRBV12-4 and TRBJ1-1; no reliable D call. The CDR3 runs 15 residues. With 2 bases removed from V and 5 bases from J, the gap between germline ends came to 15 bases. CDR3 region: CASSLFTLVGTEAFF. Written as DNA, the CDR3 is TGTGCCAGCAGTTTATTTACTTTGGTTGGGACTGAAGCTTTCTTT.

This clonotype was detected a few times. The genes are TRBV6-2 or TRBV6-3 and TRBJ1-1; 9 bases map to TRBD1. The V segment lost 0 bases and the J segment 3 bases; nucleotides outside the gene matches: 5. Germline assignment: CDR1 MNHEY and CDR2 SVGEGT. This CDR3 is built from 16 residues. The chain's CDR3 is CASSYSDRGGDTEAFF. The CDR3 region has the DNA TGTGCCAGCAGTTACTCGGACAGGGGCGGGGACACTGAAGCTTTCTTT.

This clonotype appeared many times. V is TRBV6-5 and J is TRBJ2-7; TRBD1 might be the D (5 bases). V was trimmed by 2 bases and J by 0 bases, leaving 11 bases between them. This CDR3 region has 15 residues. Germline loops: CDR1 MNHEY, CDR2 SVGAGI. CDR3 sequence (DNA): TGTGCCAGCAGTTACGGGCAGGGTAACTCCTACGAGCAGTACTTC. It translates to CASSYGQGNSYEQYF.

The chain couples TRBV29-1 to TRBJ1-1; tentative D call: TRBD1 (5 bases). CDR3 length: 13 residues. Germline loops: CDR1 SQVTM, CDR2 ANQGSEA. The V end was cut by 4 bases, the J end by 5 bases, with 14 bases between. The chain's CDR3 is CSVVGPRGTEAFF. The CDR3 DNA follows: TGCAGCGTTGTAGGGCCACGGGGGACTGAAGCTTTCTTT.

At least ten counts were recorded for this clonotype. The chain joins TRBV18 to TRBJ1-1; perhaps TRBD1 as D (6 bases). The CDR3 sequence is 16 residues long. CDR1 KGHSH and CDR2 LQKENI come from the germline V gene. V lost 2 bases and J lost 3, with 16 bases in between. In DNA, the CDR3 is TGTGCCAGCTCACCAGTCAGGGGCGGGGGTGACACTGAAGCTTTCTTT. The encoded protein is CASSPVRGGGDTEAFF.

The V and J genes are TRBV9 and TRBJ2-6; 8 nucleotides match TRBD1. The CDR3 covers 19 residues. Germline lookup yields CDR1 SGDLS and CDR2 YYNGEE. Unmatched junction bases numbered 13, after V lost 4 bases and J lost 1 base. The CDR3 DNA is TGTGCCAGCAGCATCCGGACAGGGCCCTCCCTTTCTGGGGCCAACGTCCTGACTTTC. This encodes CASSIRTGPSLSGANVLTF.

Worth noting for this clonotype: This could be a read error, since a much larger clone is one nucleotide away. This chain connects TRBV29-1 to TRBJ1-1, with D possibly matching TRBD1 (5 bases). The CDR3 runs to 15 residues. Germline CDR1 and CDR2: SQVTM and ANQGSEA. CDR3 protein: CSVEFPGTMNTVAFF. CDR3 coding DNA: TGCAGCGTTGAGTTCCCGGGGACGATGAACACTGTAGCTTTCTTT.

The sample holds a few counts of this clonotype. The CDR3 nucleotides are TGCAGTGCTAAGTCGAGGGGCAATCAGCCCCAGCATTTT. It specifies CSAKSRGNQPQHF. The chain links TRBV20-1 to TRBJ1-5; D gene unclear. Germline lookup yields CDR1 DFQATT and CDR2 SNEGSKA (reference sequence). Trimming cost V 4 bases and J 2 bases, with 9 bases left between them. CDR3 length: 13 amino acids.

A few counts support this clonotype. The V and J genes are TRBV7-3 and TRBJ2-3; no definite D call. The CDR3 totals 14 residues. With 3 bases removed from V and 0 bases from J, the gap between germline ends came to 7 bases. Germline V gene lookup returns CDR1 SGHTA and CDR2 FQGTGA. The CDR3 loop is CASSLTRSTDTQYF. CDR3 DNA: TGTGCCAGCAGCTTGACACGGAGCACAGATACGCAGTATTTT.